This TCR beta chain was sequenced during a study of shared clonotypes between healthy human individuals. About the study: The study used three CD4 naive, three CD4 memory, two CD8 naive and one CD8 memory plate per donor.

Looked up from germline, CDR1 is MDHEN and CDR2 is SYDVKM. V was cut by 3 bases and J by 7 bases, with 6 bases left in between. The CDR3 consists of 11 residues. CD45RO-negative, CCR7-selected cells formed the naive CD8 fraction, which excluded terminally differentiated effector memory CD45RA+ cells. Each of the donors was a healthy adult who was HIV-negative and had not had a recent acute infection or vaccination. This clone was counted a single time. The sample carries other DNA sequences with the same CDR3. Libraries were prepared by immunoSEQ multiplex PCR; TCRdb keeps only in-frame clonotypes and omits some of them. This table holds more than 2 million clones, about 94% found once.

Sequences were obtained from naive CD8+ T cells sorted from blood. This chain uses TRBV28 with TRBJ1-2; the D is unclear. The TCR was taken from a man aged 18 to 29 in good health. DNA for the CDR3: TGTGCCAGCAGTTTTTACGGTGGCTACACCTTC. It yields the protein CASSFYGGYTF.